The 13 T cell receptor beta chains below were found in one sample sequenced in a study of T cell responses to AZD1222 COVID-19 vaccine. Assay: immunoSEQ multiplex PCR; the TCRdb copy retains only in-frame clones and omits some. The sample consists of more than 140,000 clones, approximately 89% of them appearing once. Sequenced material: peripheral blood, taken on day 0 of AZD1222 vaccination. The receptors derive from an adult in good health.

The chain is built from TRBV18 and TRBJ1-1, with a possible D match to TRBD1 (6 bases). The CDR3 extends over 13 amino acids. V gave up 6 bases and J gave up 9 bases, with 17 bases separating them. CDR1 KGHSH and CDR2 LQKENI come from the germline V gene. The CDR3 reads CASSPSGAEQAFF. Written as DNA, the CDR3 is TGTGCCAGCTCCCCGTCGGGGGCCGAGCAAGCTTTCTTT. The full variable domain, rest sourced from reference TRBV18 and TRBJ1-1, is NAGVMQNPRHLVRRRGQEARLRCSPMKGHSHVYWYRQLPEEGLKFMVYLQKENIIDESGMPKERFSAEFPKEGPSILRIQQVVRGDSAAYFCASSPSGAEQAFFGQGTRLTVV.

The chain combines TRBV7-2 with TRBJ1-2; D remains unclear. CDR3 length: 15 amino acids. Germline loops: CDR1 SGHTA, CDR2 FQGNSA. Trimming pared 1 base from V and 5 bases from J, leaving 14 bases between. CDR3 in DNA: TGTGCCAGCAGCTTAGACGGAATTACACAATATGGCTACACCTTC. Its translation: CASSLDGITQYGYTF.

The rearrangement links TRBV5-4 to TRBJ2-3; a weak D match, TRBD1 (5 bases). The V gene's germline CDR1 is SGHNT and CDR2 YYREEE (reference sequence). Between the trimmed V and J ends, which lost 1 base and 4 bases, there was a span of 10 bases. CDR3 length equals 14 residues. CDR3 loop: CASSLSGLADTQYF. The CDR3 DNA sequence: TGTGCCAGCAGCTTGTCAGGGTTGGCAGATACGCAGTATTTT.

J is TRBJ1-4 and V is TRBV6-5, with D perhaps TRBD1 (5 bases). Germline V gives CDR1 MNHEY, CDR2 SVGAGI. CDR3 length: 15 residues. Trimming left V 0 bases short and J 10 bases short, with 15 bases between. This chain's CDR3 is CASSYSGTGDGKLFF. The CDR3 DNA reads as TGTGCCAGCAGTTACTCAGGGACCGGGGACGGAAAACTGTTTTTT.

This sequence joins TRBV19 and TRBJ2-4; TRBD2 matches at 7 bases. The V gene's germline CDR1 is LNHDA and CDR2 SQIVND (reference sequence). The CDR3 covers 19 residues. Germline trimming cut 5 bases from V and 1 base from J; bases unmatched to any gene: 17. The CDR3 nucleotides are TGTGCCAGTAGTTGGAGCGGGGCAGGGCGGTGGGGGGCCAAAAACATTCAGTACTTC. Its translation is CASSWSGAGRWGAKNIQYF.

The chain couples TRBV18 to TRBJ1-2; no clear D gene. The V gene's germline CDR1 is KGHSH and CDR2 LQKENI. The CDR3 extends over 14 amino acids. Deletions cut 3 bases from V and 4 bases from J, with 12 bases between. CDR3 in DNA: TGTGCCAGCTCACCCCAAGAACAGCCCTATGGCTACACCTTC. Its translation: CASSPQEQPYGYTF.

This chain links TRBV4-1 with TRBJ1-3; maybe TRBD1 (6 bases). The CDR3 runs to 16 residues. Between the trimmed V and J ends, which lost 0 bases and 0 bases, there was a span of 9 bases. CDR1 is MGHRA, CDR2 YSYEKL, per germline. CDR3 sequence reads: CASSQERGLSGNTIYF. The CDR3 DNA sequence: TGCGCCAGCAGCCAAGAACGGGGGCTCTCTGGAAACACCATATATTTT.

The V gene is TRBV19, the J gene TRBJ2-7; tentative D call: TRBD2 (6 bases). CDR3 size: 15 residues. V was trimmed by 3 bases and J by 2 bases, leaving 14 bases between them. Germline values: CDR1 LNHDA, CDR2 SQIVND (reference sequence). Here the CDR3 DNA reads TGTGCCAGTAGTATTCGGCTAGCGTCCGCCTACGAGCAGTACTTC. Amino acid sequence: CASSIRLASAYEQYF.

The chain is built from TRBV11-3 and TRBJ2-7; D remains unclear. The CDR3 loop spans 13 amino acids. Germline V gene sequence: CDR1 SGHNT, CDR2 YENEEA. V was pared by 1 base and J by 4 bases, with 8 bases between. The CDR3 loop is CASSLVVRYEQYF. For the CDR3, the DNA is TGTGCCAGCAGCTTAGTAGTGAGATACGAGCAGTACTTC.

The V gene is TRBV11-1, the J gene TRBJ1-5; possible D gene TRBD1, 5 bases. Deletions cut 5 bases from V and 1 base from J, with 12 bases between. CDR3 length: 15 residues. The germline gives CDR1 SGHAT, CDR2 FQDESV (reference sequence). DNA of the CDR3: TGTGCCAGCAGCCCCGGACGGGGGAGCAATCAGCCCCAGCATTTT. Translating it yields CASSPGRGSNQPQHF.

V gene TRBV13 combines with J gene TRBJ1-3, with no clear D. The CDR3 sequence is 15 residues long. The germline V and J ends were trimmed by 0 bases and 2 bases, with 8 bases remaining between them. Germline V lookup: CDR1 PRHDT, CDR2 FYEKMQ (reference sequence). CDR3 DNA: TGTGCCAGCAGCTTAGGCGTGGGAACTGGAAACACCATATATTTT. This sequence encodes CASSLGVGTGNTIYF.

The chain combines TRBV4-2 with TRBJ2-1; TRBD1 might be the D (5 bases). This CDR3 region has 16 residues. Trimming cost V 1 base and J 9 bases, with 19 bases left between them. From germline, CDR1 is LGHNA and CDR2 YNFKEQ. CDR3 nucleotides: TGTGCCAGCAGCCAAGCCGGGCAGGGAAGGCTTGGTGAGCAGTTCTTC. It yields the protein CASSQAGQGRLGEQFF.

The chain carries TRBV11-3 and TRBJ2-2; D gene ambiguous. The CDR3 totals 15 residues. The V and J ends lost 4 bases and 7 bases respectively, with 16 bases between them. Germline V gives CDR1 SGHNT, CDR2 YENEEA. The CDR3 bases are TGTGCCAGCAGCTCAAGGCCAAGCTCCGGCGGGGAGCTGTTTTTT. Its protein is CASSSRPSSGGELFF.